The entry below gives a single T cell receptor beta chain sequence along with its context. This clonotype was counted at least ten times. The specificity of this receptor is unknown. Per-nucleotide qualities are absent, and no much larger clonotype sits a single base away. The entry originates in a study of T-cell reconstitution after alpha-beta-depleted transplantation in children (dated by TCRdb to about 2016). Regarding the complete study: T-cell immune reconstitution after TCRalphabeta/CD19-depleted allogeneic hematopoietic cell transplantation in children was quantitatively tracked in the study by means of TCR repertoire profiling.

Library generation was performed with PCR. Data came from an Illumina HiSeq 2500. Molecular barcoding was employed in the preparation of TCR libraries, with unique molecular identifiers being used to normalize TCRbeta repertoire quantification. The public reads were run again by TCRdb, first through fastp at Q25 and then through MiXCR, and only productive beta chains were kept. Rows with one shared CDR3 protein collapse into an entry with the most common genes and DNA. Across this sample there are about 460,000 distinct CDR3 sequences, with under 15% seen only once. The top ten hold roughly 5.4% of the sample. A distance of 10 bases separates the germline ends of V and J, which lose 3 bases and 1 base respectively. Including cysteine and phenylalanine, the CDR3 has 15 amino acids. Left in the record is the CDR3 DNA by itself, 45 bases read in frame from the first base.

This chain joins TRBV12-3 or TRBV12-4 to TRBJ2-1; 6 matching bases give a weak D call of TRBD2. The TCR sequence derives from a human donor who donated a stem cell graft to a child with combined immunodeficiency. The specimen comprised PBMCs from the stem cell graft donor, sampled from the stem cell graft. The CDR3 sequence is CASSFGGFSYNEQFF. The DNA sequence is as follows: TGTGCCAGCAGTTTTGGGGGGTTTTCCTACAATGAGCAGTTCTTC.